Below, 18 T cell receptor beta chains from the same sample are listed, as sequenced in a study of cytomegalovirus exposure and HLA in healthy donors. With 60 Vbeta and 13 Jbeta primers, the PCR was carried out. Produced via immunoSEQ multiplex PCR; TCRdb's table is partial and in-frame only. The sample contains more than 150,000 clones, less than 90% of which appear only once. Sequenced sample: PBMCs. These receptors were taken from a boy aged 2 to 10 in good health and CMV-seronegative.

The chain recombines TRBV30 with TRBJ2-2, with unresolved D. Between the trimmed V and J ends, which lost 0 bases and 2 bases, there was a span of 13 bases. This CDR3 has 16 amino acids. CDR1 GTSNPN and CDR2 SVGIG come from the germline V gene (reference sequence). The CDR3 loop reads CAWSVLATHNTGELFF. DNA for the CDR3: TGTGCCTGGAGTGTTTTGGCGACACATAACACCGGGGAGCTGTTTTTT.

This sequence joins TRBV10-1 and TRBJ1-5; maybe TRBD1 (5 bases). CDR3 length: 14 residues. Germline V gene sequence: CDR1 WNHNN, CDR2 SYGVQD (reference sequence). Trimming shortened V by 5 bases and J by 3 bases, and 11 bases separated the two germline ends. CDR3 DNA: TGCGCCAGCAGTTCAGACAGAAACAATCAGCCCCAGCATTTT. Protein product: CASSSDRNNQPQHF.

The chain couples TRBV18 to TRBJ1-1; 7 bases agree with TRBD1. The V segment lost 5 bases and the J segment 0 bases; nucleotides outside the gene matches: 6. The CDR3 spans 15 residues. The V gene's germline CDR1 is KGHSH and CDR2 LQKENI. CDR3 in amino acids: CASSDRTGMNTEAFF. The CDR3 DNA reads TGTGCCAGCTCAGATCGGACAGGAATGAACACTGAAGCTTTCTTT.

The V gene is TRBV5-1, the J gene TRBJ2-1; the match to TRBD2 covers 12 bases. The CDR3 runs to 15 residues. Germline assignment: CDR1 SGHRS and CDR2 YFSETQ. Unmatched junction bases numbered 5, after V lost 3 bases and J lost 7 bases. The CDR3 DNA follows: TGCGCCAGCAGCTGGACTAGCGGGATTGGTAATGAGCAGTTCTTC. Its protein is CASSWTSGIGNEQFF.

The V call is TRBV5-8, the J call TRBJ1-2; the match to TRBD1 covers 7 bases. V lost 4 bases, J lost 10 bases, and 16 bases stayed unmatched. In germline, CDR1 is SGHTS, CDR2 YDEGEE. The CDR3 has 15 residues. The CDR3 protein is CASSMDSIGTENYTF. The CDR3 DNA reads as TGTGCCAGCAGCATGGATTCGATAGGGACAGAAAACTACACCTTC.

The rearrangement links TRBV6-5 to TRBJ2-1; D remains unclear. The germline V gene encodes CDR1 MNHEY and CDR2 SVGAGI. V shed 5 bases and J shed 5 bases, with 4 bases lying between them. This CDR3 spans 11 amino acids. The CDR3 DNA sequence: TGTGCCAGCAGTATAAACAATGAGCAGTTCTTC. Its translation: CASSINNEQFF.

The J gene is TRBJ2-1, the V gene TRBV15, with D hard to call. Germline lookup yields CDR1 LNHNV and CDR2 YYDKDF (reference sequence). With 0 bases removed from V and 4 bases from J, the gap between germline ends came to 4 bases. The CDR3 sequence is 13 residues long. CDR3 sequence: CATSRELYNEQFF. CDR3 bases: TGTGCCACCAGCAGAGAACTGTACAATGAGCAGTTCTTC.

This chain links TRBV7-2 with TRBJ2-7, with D perhaps TRBD2 (6 bases). Germline loops: CDR1 SGHTA, CDR2 FQGNSA. The CDR3 sequence is 15 residues long. V dropped 6 bases and J dropped 6 bases, with 21 bases sitting between them. CDR3 sequence reads: CASRDVGTGVAEQYF. The CDR3 DNA reads TGTGCCAGCAGGGACGTGGGGACGGGGGTGGCCGAGCAGTACTTC.

This clone occurred once. The gene calls are TRBV6-1 and TRBJ2-7, with a tentative D call TRBD1 (5 bases). The CDR3 is 14 amino acids. V lost 3 bases to trimming and J lost 3 bases, with 12 bases between them. CDR1 is MNHNS and CDR2 is SASEGT in the germline V gene. The CDR3 here is CASSDQGSSYEQYF. In DNA form, the CDR3 reads TGTGCCAGCAGTGACCAGGGATCGAGCTACGAGCAGTACTTC.

This clone was counted a few times. This chain links TRBV19 with TRBJ1-5; the D gene is possibly TRBD1 (6 bases). Trimming pared 3 bases from V and 1 base from J, leaving 13 bases between. Per germline, CDR1 LNHDA and CDR2 SQIVND (reference sequence). CDR3 length equals 16 residues. In DNA form, the CDR3 reads TGTGCCAGTAGTATTTACAGGGATGGGAGCAATCAGCCCCAGCATTTT. This sequence encodes CASSIYRDGSNQPQHF.

This chain links TRBV19 with TRBJ2-2, with 7 positions matching TRBD1. The CDR3 spans 16 residues. Trimming took 1 base from V and 4 from J; bases not matched to a gene: 6. Germline CDR1 LNHDA, CDR2 SQIVND (reference sequence). The chain's CDR3 is CASSIGEGAVTGELFF. The CDR3 coding sequence is TGTGCCAGTAGTATAGGCGAGGGGGCGGTCACCGGGGAGCTGTTTTTT. The complete variable domain, with remaining parts taken from reference TRBV19 and TRBJ2-2, reads DGGITQSPKYLFRKEGQNVTLSCEQNLNHDAMYWYRQDPGQGLRLIYYSQIVNDFQKGDIAEGYSVSREKKESFPLTVTSAQKNPTAFYLCASSIGEGAVTGELFFGEGSRLTVL.

This chain joins TRBV5-6 and TRBJ1-2; 9 nucleotides agree with TRBD1. The germline V gene encodes CDR1 SGHDT and CDR2 YYEEEE. V lost 0 bases, J lost 5 bases, and 11 bases stayed unmatched. The CDR3 runs 17 residues. The CDR3 spells CASSLEGTGILNYGYTF. The CDR3 DNA reads TGTGCCAGCAGCTTGGAAGGGACAGGGATTCTTAATTATGGCTACACCTTC.

The gene calls are TRBV5-6 and TRBJ2-3; possibly TRBD1 for D (5 bases). The germline V and J ends were trimmed by 4 bases and 6 bases, with 15 bases remaining between them. This CDR3 comprises 14 residues. Germline values: CDR1 SGHDT, CDR2 YYEEEE. In nucleotides, the CDR3 is TGTGCCAGCAGCGAGCTCTTAGGGGTGGATACGCAGTATTTT. It specifies CASSELLGVDTQYF.

V usage is TRBV11-2 and J usage is TRBJ2-5; perhaps TRBD2 as D (5 bases). CDR3 length: 12 residues. CDR1 SGHAT and CDR2 FQNNGV come from the germline V gene. V was shortened by 0 bases and J by 12 bases, with 11 bases between the two germline ends. Here the CDR3 DNA reads TGTGCCAGCAGCTTAGATCTTGACGGGAAGTACTTC. It yields the protein CASSLDLDGKYF.

The chain couples TRBV4-1 to TRBJ2-1, with TRBD1 identical over 9 bases. J gave up 6 bases and V 6 bases, and 15 bases lay outside the gene matches. CDR3 size: 17 residues. The V gene's germline CDR1 is MGHRA and CDR2 YSYEKL. As DNA, the CDR3 is TGCGCCAGCAGGGGGACAGGGACCCTCGCTCCGGGCAATGAGCAGTTCTTC. Translated: CASRGTGTLAPGNEQFF.

The rearrangement joins TRBV7-2 to TRBJ2-1; 13 bases are a match to TRBD2. The CDR3 length is 19 residues. J gave up 6 bases and V 4 bases, and 15 bases lay outside the gene matches. Per germline, CDR1 SGHTA and CDR2 FQGNSA. The CDR3 loop reads CASSSGGRGLAGRGNEQFF. CDR3 sequence (DNA): TGTGCCAGCAGCTCGGGCGGGCGGGGACTAGCGGGACGGGGCAATGAGCAGTTCTTC.

The gene calls are TRBV2 and TRBJ2-1; the D gene is possibly TRBD2 (5 bases). The CDR3 is made up of 12 amino acids. Trimming removed 4 bases from V and 8 bases from J, with 9 bases in between. Germline V gene lookup returns CDR1 SNHLY and CDR2 FYNNEI. The CDR3 DNA is TGTGCCAGCAGTGCCCTAGCCGATGAGCAGTTCTTC. Protein sequence: CASSALADEQFF.

The V call is TRBV25-1, the J call TRBJ2-7; 7 bases agree with TRBD1. This CDR3 is built from 13 residues. V lost 5 bases and J lost 1; bases outside the gene matches: 2. Germline loops: CDR1 MGHDK, CDR2 SYGVNS. CDR3 bases: TGTGCCAGCAGTAGGACAGGTTCCTACGAGCAGTACTTC. Amino acid sequence: CASSRTGSYEQYF.